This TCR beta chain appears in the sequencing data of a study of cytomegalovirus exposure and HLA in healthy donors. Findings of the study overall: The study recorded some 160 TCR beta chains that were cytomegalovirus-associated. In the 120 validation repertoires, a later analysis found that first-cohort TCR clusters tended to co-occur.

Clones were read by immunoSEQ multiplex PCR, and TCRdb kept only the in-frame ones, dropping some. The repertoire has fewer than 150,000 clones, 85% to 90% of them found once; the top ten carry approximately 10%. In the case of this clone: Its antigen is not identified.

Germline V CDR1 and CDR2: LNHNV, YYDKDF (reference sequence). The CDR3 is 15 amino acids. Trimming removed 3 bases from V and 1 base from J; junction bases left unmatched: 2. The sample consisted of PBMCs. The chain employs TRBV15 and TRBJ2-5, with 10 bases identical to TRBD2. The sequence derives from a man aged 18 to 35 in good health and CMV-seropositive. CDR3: CATSSVAGGQETQYF. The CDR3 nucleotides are TGTGCCACCAGCAGTGTAGCGGGGGGCCAAGAGACCCAGTACTTC. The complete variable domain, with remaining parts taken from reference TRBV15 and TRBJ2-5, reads DAMVIQNPRYQVTQFGKPVTLSCSQTLNHNVMYWYQQKSSQAPKLLFHYYDKDFNNEADTPDNFQSRRPNTSFCFLDIRSPGLGDTAMYLCATSSVAGGQETQYFGPGTRLLVL.